This T cell receptor (beta chain) was recovered during a study of tumor-infiltrating lymphocytes in oesophageal squamous cell carcinoma. TCRdb re-derived calls from the PCR reads in MiXCR, one entry per CDR3 protein. The sample yields approximately 7,800 distinct CDR3 sequences, 15% to 18% seen once. The CDR3 length is 16 residues. J gave up 0 bases and V 5 bases, and 10 bases lay outside the gene matches. In germline, CDR1 is SGHAT, CDR2 FQNNGV. This clonotype has more than one count but fewer than ten. This TCR was recovered from a male donor with esophageal squamous cell carcinoma. The V call is TRBV11-2, the J call TRBJ2-7; 7 bases are a match to TRBD2. Source material: blood. DNA of the CDR3: TGTGCCAGCAGCCCGCCAGCGGGGTCTAGCTCCTACGAGCAGTACTTC. It is translated as CASSPPAGSSSYEQYF. The full variable domain, completed using reference TRBV11-2 and TRBJ2-7, is EAGVAQSPRYKIIEKRQSVAFWCNPISGHATLYWYQQILGQGPKLLIQFQNNGVVDDSQLPKDRFSAERLKGVDSTLKIQPAKLEDSAVYLCASSPPAGSSSYEQYFGPGTRLTVT.